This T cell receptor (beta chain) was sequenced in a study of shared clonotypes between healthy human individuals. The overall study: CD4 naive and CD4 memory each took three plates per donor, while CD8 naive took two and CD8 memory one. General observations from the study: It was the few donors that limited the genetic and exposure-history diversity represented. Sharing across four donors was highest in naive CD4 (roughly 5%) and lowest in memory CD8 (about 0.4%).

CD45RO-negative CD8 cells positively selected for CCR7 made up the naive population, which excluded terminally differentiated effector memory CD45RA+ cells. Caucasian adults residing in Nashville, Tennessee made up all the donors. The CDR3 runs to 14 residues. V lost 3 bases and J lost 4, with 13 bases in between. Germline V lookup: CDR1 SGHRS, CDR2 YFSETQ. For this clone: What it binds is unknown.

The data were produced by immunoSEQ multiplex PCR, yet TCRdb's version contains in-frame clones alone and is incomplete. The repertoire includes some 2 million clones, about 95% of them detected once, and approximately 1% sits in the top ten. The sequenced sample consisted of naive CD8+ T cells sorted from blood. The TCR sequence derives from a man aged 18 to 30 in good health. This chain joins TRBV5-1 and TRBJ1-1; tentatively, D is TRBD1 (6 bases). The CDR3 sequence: CASSSDSFSTEAFF. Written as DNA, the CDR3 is TGCGCCAGCAGCTCGGACAGTTTTTCCACTGAAGCTTTCTTT.